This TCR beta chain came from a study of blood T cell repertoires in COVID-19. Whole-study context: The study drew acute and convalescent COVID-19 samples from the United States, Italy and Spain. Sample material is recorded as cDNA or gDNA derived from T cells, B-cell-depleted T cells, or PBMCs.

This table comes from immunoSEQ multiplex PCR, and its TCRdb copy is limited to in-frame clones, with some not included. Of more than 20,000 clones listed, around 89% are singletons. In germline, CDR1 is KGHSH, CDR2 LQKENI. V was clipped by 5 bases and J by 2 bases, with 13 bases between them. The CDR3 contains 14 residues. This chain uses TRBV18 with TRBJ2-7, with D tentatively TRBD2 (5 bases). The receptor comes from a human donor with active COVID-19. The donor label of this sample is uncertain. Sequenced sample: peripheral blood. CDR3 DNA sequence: TGTGCCAGCTCAACTAGGACGGCCGCCTACGAGCAGTACTTC. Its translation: CASSTRTAAYEQYF. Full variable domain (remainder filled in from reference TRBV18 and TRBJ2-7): NAGVMQNPRHLVRRRGQEARLRCSPMKGHSHVYWYRQLPEEGLKFMVYLQKENIIDESGMPKERFSAEFPKEGPSILRIQQVVRGDSAAYFCASSTRTAAYEQYFGPGTRLTVT.